This T cell receptor beta chain was profiled in a study of shared clonotypes between healthy human individuals. Regarding the study as a whole: Investigators collected only blood, and repertoires in tissues likely differ. Compared with memory subsets, naive subsets generally had larger estimated richness. The represented genetic and exposure-history diversity was limited by the small number of donors.

Germline V gene sequence: CDR1 LGHNA, CDR2 YNFKEQ. The CDR3 is 16 amino acids. On this clone itself: Its target is unknown.

The table came from immunoSEQ multiplex PCR; TCRdb's copy has only in-frame clones and leaves some out. The sample lists hundreds of thousands of clones; 90% to 96% were seen once. Sequenced: naive CD4+ T cells sorted from blood. Subset reported: CD45RA+ positively selected. The genes are TRBV4-2 and TRBJ2-5, with TRBD2 matching 11 bases. The J call may be mistaken, given a closer DNA end match to TRBJ2-7. This TCR was sampled from a woman aged 25 to 45 in good health. This CDR3 is CASSQDLLAGEAEQYF. CDR3 DNA sequence: TGTGCCAGCAGCCAAGATCTACTAGCGGGAGAGGCCGAGCAGTACTTC.